This T cell receptor (beta chain) was captured in a study of T cell repertoires in cytomegalovirus infection. The study, taken as a whole, reports: Public TCR beta family frequency separated CMV-and-HLA carriers, including in an independent cohort. HLA-C-restricted CMV clonotypes gave the most frequent clonotype in two of eight donors.

At least ten counts were recorded for this clonotype. The antigen remains unidentified. TCRdb independently ran MiXCR on the reads; one entry per CDR3 protein. The repertoire holds 100,000 to 150,000 distinct CDR3 sequences, 7% to 10% seen once, with roughly a tenth in the top ten. The TCR sequence derives from a human donor in good health (CMV status not recorded). Some clones in this sample may be carry-over from other donors' samples. The sample taken for sequencing was PBMCs.

For the CDR3, the DNA is TGTGCCAGCAGTGTACAGGGGGCTACAGATACGCAGTATTTT. It translates to CASSVQGATDTQYF. The chain recombines TRBV2 with TRBJ2-3; 9 bases are shared with TRBD1. CDR1 and CDR2 (germline): SNHLY, FYNNEI. The CDR3 totals 14 residues. V was pared by 4 bases and J by 3 bases, with 2 bases of the junction left unmatched.